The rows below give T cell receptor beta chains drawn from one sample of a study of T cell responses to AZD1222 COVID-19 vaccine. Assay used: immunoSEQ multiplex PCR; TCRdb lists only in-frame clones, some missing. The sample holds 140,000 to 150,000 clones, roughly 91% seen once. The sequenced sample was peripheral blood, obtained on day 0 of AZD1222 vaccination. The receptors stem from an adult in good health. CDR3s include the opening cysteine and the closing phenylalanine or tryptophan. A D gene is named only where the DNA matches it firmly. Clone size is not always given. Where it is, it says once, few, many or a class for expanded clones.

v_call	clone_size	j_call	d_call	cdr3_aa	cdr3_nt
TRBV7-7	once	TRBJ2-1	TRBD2	CASSSSGDSYNEQFF	TGTGCCAGCAGCTCAAGCGGGGACTCCTACAATGAGCAGTTCTTC
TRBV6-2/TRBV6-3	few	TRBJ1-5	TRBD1	CASSYRQGSQPQHF	TGTGCCAGCAGTTACCGACAGGGAAGTCAGCCCCAGCATTTT
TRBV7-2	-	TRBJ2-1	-	CASSRSPINEQFF	TGTGCCAGCAGCCGCTCACCGATCAATGAGCAGTTCTTC
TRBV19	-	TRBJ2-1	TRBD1	CASSIGSWTGASNEQFF	TGTGCCAGTAGTATAGGGTCGTGGACAGGGGCGAGCAATGAGCAGTTCTTC
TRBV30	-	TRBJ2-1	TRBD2	CAFSLTSDEQFF	TGTGCCTTCTCGTTAACTAGCGATGAGCAGTTCTTC
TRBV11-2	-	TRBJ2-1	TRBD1	CASSYGGLTGDEQFF	TGTGCCAGCAGCTATGGGGGCCTGACAGGGGATGAGCAGTTCTTC
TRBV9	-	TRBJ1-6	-	CASSVGQFYSPLHF	TGTGCCAGCAGCGTAGGGCAGTTCTATTCACCCCTCCACTTT
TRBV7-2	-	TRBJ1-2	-	CASSPWGEGVYGYTF	TGTGCCAGCAGCCCTTGGGGAGAAGGTGTCTATGGCTACACCTTC
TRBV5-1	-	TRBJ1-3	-	CASSWSSSAGNTIYF	TGCGCCAGCAGCTGGTCCTCATCGGCTGGAAACACCATATATTTT
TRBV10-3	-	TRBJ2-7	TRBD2	CAISRLAGPFWEQYF	TGTGCCATCAGCAGACTAGCGGGGCCGTTTTGGGAGCAGTACTTC
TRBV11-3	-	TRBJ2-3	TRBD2	CASSHIGREIADTQYF	TGTGCCAGCAGCCACATAGGGCGGGAGATAGCAGATACGCAGTATTTT
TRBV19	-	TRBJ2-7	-	CASSIGTDSYEQYF	TGTGCCAGTAGTATAGGGACAGACTCCTACGAGCAGTACTTC
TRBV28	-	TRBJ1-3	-	CASSFTGGSGNTIYF	TGTGCCAGCAGTTTTACGGGGGGCTCTGGAAACACCATATATTTT
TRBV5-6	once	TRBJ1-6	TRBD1	CASSLGGPGQRNSPLHF	TGTGCCAGCAGCTTGGGAGGTCCGGGACAGCGGAATTCACCCCTCCACTTT
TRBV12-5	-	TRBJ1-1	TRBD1	CASVPPRGPTEAFF	TGTGCTAGTGTTCCTCCGAGGGGGCCCACTGAAGCTTTCTTT
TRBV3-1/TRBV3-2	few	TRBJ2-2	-	CASSQGGWSPRLNTGELFF	TGTGCCAGCAGCCAAGGGGGTTGGTCTCCAAGACTGAACACCGGGGAGCTGTTTTTT